One sample yielded the 12 T cell receptor beta chains listed below, sequenced in a study of vaccination and CD4 T cells after COVID-19. Sequence data for DNA of cultured CD4+ T cells were generated by the Oncomine TCR Beta short-read assay. MiXCR, applied by TCRdb to the PCR reads, yields one record per CDR3 protein. This table has roughly 9,000 distinct CDR3 sequences, 40% to 60% appearing once. Treatment specified: approximately 9-day PBMC culture with coronavirus spike peptide pools or control peptides (ViraFEST assay). Their cognate antigens are unknown. The sequenced sample was CD4+ T cells from blood, cultured in vitro. The receptor set was obtained from a human donor who had recovered from COVID-19.

This clonotype turned up a few times. This chain joins TRBV7-6 and TRBJ1-6, with TRBD1 identical over 7 bases. The CDR3 is 18 residues long. V was pared by 3 bases and J by 1 base, with 9 bases of the junction left unmatched. Germline V gene lookup returns CDR1 SGHVS and CDR2 FNYEAQ. In nucleotides, the CDR3 is TGTGCCAGCAGCTTGCACGACAGGGTCAGGTCCTATAATTCACCCCTCCACTTT. Its translation is CASSLHDRVRSYNSPLHF.

The chain combines TRBV6-1 with TRBJ1-2; 9 bases agree with TRBD1. CDR1 is MNHNS, CDR2 SASEGT, per germline. The CDR3 consists of 20 residues. J was trimmed by 1 base and V by 6 bases; bases with no gene match: 21. CDR3 sequence reads: CASRSKGIKASGQGNYGYTF. CDR3 sequence (DNA): TGTGCCAGCAGATCCAAGGGTATTAAGGCTTCGGGACAGGGTAACTATGGCTACACCTTC.

This sequence joins TRBV7-2 and TRBJ2-3; 10 bases line up with TRBD1. J was trimmed by 2 bases and V by 9 bases; bases with no gene match: 5. The CDR3 is made up of 14 amino acids. CDR1 SGHTA and CDR2 FQGNSA come from the germline V gene. The CDR3 sequence: CASDRGLFTDTQYF. The CDR3 DNA reads as TGTGCCAGTGACAGGGGGCTCTTCACAGATACGCAGTATTTT. Combining the CDR3 with reference TRBV7-2 and TRBJ2-3 gives the whole variable domain GAGVSQSPSNKVTEKGKDVELRCDPISGHTALYWYRQSLGQGLEFLIYFQGNSAPDKSGLPSDRFSAERTGGSVSTLTIQRTQQEDSAVYLCASDRGLFTDTQYFGPGTRLTVL.

This clonotype was picked up a small number of times. This chain connects TRBV2 to TRBJ2-3, with 8 bases fitting TRBD1. The CDR3 consists of 14 residues. The junction had 4 bases not matched to a gene; V was cut back by 2 bases and J by 6 bases. Per the germline V gene, CDR1 is SNHLY and CDR2 is FYNNEI. DNA of the CDR3: TGTGCCAGCAGTGAATTCCGGGACAGGGATACGCAGTATTTT. Translating gives CASSEFRDRDTQYF.

This clonotype was counted once. This sequence joins TRBV28 and TRBJ2-7, with unresolved D. The ends were cut back, 5 bases at V and 1 base at J, with 12 bases in the middle. CDR1 and CDR2 from the germline V gene are MDHEN and SYDVKM. This CDR3 has 14 amino acids. In nucleotides, the CDR3 is TGTGCCAGCAGTCGAATACCGAAGTCCTACGAGCAGTACTTC. Translated: CASSRIPKSYEQYF.

The chain uses TRBV12-3 or TRBV12-4 and TRBJ1-5; 8 nucleotides match TRBD1. Trimming at V came to 5 bases and at J to 3 bases, leaving 9 bases not matched to a gene. CDR3 length: 16 residues. The CDR3: CASSPRTGQNNQPQHF. The CDR3 DNA reads as TGTGCCAGCAGTCCCCGGACAGGGCAAAACAATCAGCCCCAGCATTTT.

In this sample, this clonotype turned up a few times. The chain uses TRBV7-9 and TRBJ2-7; 11 positions agree with TRBD1. CDR3 length: 14 residues. V lost 5 bases to trimming and J lost 7 bases; unmatched junction nucleotides: 7. CDR1 SEHNR and CDR2 FQNEAQ come from the germline V gene (reference sequence). The CDR3 coding sequence is TGTGCCAGCAGCCTTTTGGGACAGGGGGTTGAGCAGTACTTC. Amino acids: CASSLLGQGVEQYF.

CDR3 coding DNA: TGTGCCAGCAGTTACTTGGAGACCCAGTACTTC. Translating gives CASSYLETQYF. This chain connects TRBV6-5 to TRBJ2-5; D is ambiguous. Trimming removed 1 base at V and 5 bases at J, with 2 bases between. Germline V gene data show CDR1 as MNHEY and CDR2 as SVGAGI. The CDR3 is 11 amino acids.

This chain joins TRBV7-9 and TRBJ2-3; no reliable D call. Germline-derived CDR1 and CDR2 are SEHNR and FQNEAQ (reference sequence). The CDR3 has 13 residues. With 3 bases removed from V and 2 bases from J, the gap between germline ends came to 6 bases. As DNA, the CDR3 is TGTGCCAGCAGCTTTCCGGCCACAGATACGCAGTATTTT. It yields the protein CASSFPATDTQYF. The variable domain in full, with the rest retrieved from reference TRBV7-9 and TRBJ2-3, is DTGVSQNPRHKITKRGQNVTFRCDPISEHNRLYWYRQTLGQGPEFLTYFQNEAQLEKSRLLSDRFSAERPKGSFSTLEIQRTEQGDSAMYLCASSFPATDTQYFGPGTRLTVL.

The CDR3 DNA reads as TGTGCCAGCAGTGACGGGACACACTCCTACGAGCAGTACTTC. Translated, it gives CASSDGTHSYEQYF. The chain joins TRBV2 to TRBJ2-7, with a weak D call TRBD1 (6 bases). This CDR3 region has 14 residues. Trimming left V 3 bases short and J 0 bases short, with 9 bases between. CDR1 and CDR2 (germline): SNHLY, FYNNEI.

This rearrangement joins TRBV20-1 to TRBJ2-7; D possibly matches TRBD1 or TRBD2 (5 bases each). The V end was cut by 5 bases, the J end by 0 bases, with 11 bases between. The CDR3 consists of 13 residues. Germline CDR1 reads DFQATT; CDR2 reads SNEGSKA (reference sequence). The CDR3 region is CSASGTNSYEQYF. In DNA form, the CDR3 reads TGCAGTGCTTCCGGGACCAACTCCTACGAGCAGTACTTC.

The chain has TRBV7-9 and TRBJ2-7; D may be TRBD2 (6 bases). V was clipped by 4 bases and J by 3 bases, with 13 bases between them. The CDR3 loop spans 14 amino acids. Germline V gene sequence: CDR1 SEHNR, CDR2 FQNEAQ (reference sequence). The CDR3 sequence is CASSSAGGSYEQYF. In DNA form, the CDR3 reads TGTGCCAGCAGCTCAGCGGGCGGAAGCTACGAGCAGTACTTC.